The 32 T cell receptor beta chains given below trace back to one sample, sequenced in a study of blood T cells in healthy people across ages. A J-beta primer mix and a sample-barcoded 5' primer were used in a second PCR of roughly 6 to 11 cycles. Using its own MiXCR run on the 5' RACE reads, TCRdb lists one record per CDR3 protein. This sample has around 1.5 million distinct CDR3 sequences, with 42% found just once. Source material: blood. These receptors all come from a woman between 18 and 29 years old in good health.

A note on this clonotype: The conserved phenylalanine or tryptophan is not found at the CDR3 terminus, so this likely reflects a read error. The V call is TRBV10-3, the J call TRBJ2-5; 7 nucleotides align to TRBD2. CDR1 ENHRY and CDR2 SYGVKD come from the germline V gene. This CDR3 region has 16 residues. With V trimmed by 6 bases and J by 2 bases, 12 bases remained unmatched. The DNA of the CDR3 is TGTGCCATCAGCGAGATCAGCGGGGCCTTACAAGAGACCCAGTACCTC. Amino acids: CAISEISGALQETQYL.

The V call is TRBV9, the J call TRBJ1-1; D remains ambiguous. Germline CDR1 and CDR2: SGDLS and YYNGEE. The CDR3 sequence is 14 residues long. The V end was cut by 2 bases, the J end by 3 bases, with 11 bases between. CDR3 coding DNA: TGTGCCAGCAGCGTTTCTACAGATGACACTGAAGCTTTCTTT. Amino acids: CASSVSTDDTEAFF.

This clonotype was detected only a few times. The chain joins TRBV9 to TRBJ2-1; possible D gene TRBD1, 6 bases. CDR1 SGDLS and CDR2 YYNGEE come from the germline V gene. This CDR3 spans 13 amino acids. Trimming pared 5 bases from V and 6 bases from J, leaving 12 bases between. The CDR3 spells CASSVQGGNEQFF. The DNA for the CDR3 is TGTGCCAGCAGTGTACAGGGCGGCAATGAGCAGTTCTTC. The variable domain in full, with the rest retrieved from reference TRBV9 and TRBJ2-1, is DSGVTQTPKHLITATGQRVTLRCSPRSGDLSVYWYQQSLDQGLQFLIQYYNGEERAKGNILERFSAQQFPDLHSELNLSSLELGDSALYFCASSVQGGNEQFFGPGTRLTVL.

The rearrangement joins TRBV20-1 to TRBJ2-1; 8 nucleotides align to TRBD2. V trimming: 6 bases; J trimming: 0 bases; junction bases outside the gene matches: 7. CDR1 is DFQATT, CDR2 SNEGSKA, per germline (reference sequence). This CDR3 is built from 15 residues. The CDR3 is CSAGVGGVSYNEQFF. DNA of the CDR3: TGCAGTGCAGGGGTCGGGGGGGTCTCCTACAATGAGCAGTTCTTC.

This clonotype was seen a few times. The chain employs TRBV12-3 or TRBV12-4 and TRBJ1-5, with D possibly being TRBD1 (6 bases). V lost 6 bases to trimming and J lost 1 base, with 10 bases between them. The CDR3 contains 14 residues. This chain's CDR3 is CASRRQESNQPQHF. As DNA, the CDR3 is TGTGCCAGCAGAAGACAGGAGAGCAATCAGCCCCAGCATTTT.

CDR3 in DNA: TGTGCCAGCAGCCTCCAGTCCTGGGGGAATGAAGAGACCCAGTACTTC. It encodes CASSLQSWGNEETQYF. The V and J genes are TRBV7-2 and TRBJ2-5; D might be TRBD1 or TRBD2, each matching 5 bases. This CDR3 has 16 residues. Per germline, CDR1 SGHTA and CDR2 FQGNSA. Trimming shortened V by 5 bases and J by 3 bases, and 19 bases separated the two germline ends.

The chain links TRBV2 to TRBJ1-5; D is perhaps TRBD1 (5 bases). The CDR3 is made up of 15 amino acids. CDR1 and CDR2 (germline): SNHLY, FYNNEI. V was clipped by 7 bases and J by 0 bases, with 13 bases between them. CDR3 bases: TGTGCCAGCACTTCCGGGACCCTTAGCAATCAGCCCCAGCATTTT. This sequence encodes CASTSGTLSNQPQHF.

CDR3 protein: CASRRSGSGLYEQYF. In DNA form, the CDR3 reads TGTGCCAGCAGGCGCTCGGGGAGCGGACTCTACGAGCAGTACTTC. The chain recombines TRBV14 with TRBJ2-7; D might be TRBD2 (5 bases). The CDR3 is 15 residues long. Germline assignment: CDR1 SGHDN and CDR2 FVKESK. Trimming removed 6 bases from V and 3 bases from J, with 18 bases in between.

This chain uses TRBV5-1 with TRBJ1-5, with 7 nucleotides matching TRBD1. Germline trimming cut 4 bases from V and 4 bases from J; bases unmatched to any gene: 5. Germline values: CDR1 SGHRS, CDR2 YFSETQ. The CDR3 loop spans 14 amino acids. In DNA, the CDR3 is TGCGCCAGCAGCGAGGGGACAGTTAATCAGCCCCAGCATTTT. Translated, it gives CASSEGTVNQPQHF. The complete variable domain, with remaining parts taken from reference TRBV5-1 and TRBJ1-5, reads KAGVTQTPRYLIKTRGQQVTLSCSPISGHRSVSWYQQTPGQGLQFLFEYFSETQRNKGNFPGRFSGRQFSNSRSEMNVSTLELGDSALYLCASSEGTVNQPQHFGDGTRLSIL.

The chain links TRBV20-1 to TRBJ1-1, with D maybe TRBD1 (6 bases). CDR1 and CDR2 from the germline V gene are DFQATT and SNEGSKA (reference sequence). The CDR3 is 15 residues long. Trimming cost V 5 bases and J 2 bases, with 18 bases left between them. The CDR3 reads CSALIPGTSNTEAFF. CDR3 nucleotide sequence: TGCAGTGCTTTAATTCCCGGGACATCTAACACTGAAGCTTTCTTT.

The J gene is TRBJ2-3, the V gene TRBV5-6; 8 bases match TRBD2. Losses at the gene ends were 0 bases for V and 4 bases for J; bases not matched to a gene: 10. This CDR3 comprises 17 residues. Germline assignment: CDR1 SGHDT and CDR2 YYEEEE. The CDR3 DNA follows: TGTGCCAGCAGCTTGGCCCGGGAAGCGGGGGTGCCAGATACGCAGTATTTT. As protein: CASSLAREAGVPDTQYF.

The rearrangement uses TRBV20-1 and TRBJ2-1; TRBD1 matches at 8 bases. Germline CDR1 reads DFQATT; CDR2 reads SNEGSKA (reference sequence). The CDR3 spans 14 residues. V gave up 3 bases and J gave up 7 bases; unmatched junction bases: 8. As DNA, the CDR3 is TGCAGTGCTAGGCATGGGACAGGAATGAATGAGCAGTTCTTC. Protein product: CSARHGTGMNEQFF.

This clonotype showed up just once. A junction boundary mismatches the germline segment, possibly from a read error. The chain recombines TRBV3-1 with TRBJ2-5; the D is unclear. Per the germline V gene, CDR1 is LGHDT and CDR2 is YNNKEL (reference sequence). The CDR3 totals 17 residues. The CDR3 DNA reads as TGTGCCAGCGGCCAATCCGGCAGTTCGTCTTTCGGGGAGACCCAGTACTTC. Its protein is CASGQSGSSSFGETQYF.

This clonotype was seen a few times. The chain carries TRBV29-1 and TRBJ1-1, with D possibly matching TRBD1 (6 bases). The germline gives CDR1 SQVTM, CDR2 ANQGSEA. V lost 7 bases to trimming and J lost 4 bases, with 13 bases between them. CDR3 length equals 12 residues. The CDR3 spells CSGGGVGTEAFF. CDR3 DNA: TGCAGCGGAGGGGGGGTAGGCACTGAAGCTTTCTTT.

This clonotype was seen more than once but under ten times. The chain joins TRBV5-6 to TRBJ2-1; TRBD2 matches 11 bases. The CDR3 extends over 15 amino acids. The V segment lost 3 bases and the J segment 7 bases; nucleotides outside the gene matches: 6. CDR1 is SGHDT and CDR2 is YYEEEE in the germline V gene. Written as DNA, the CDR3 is TGTGCCAGCAGCTATAAGACTAGCGGGGATAATGAGCAGTTCTTC. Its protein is CASSYKTSGDNEQFF. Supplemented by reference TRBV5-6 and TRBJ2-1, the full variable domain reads DAGVTQSPTHLIKTRGQQVTLRCSPKSGHDTVSWYQQALGQGPQFIFQYYEEEERQRGNFPDRFSGHQFPNYSSELNVNALLLGDSALYLCASSYKTSGDNEQFFGPGTRLTVL.

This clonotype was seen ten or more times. Here the CDR3 DNA reads TGCGCCAGCAGTGCGAGGACTAGCGGGAGGGATGAGCAGTTCTTC. It yields the protein CASSARTSGRDEQFF. This chain connects TRBV10-1 to TRBJ2-1; TRBD2 aligns across 15 bases. The CDR3 has 15 amino acids. J was trimmed by 8 bases and V by 4 bases; bases with no gene match: 3. Germline CDR1 is WNHNN and CDR2 is SYGVQD (reference sequence).

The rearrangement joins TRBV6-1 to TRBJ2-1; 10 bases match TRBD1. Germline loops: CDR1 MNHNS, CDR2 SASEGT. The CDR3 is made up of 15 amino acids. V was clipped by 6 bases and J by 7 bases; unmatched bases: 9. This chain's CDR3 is CASSYGTGVGNEQFF. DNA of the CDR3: TGTGCCAGCAGCTACGGGACAGGGGTGGGGAATGAGCAGTTCTTC.

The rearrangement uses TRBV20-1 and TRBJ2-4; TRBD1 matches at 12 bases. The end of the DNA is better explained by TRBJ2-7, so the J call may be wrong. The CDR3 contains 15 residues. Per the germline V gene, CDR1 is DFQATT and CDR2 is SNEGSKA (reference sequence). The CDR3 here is CSARDMGQGAYEQYF. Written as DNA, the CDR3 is TGCAGTGCTAGAGACATGGGACAGGGGGCTTACGAGCAGTACTTC.

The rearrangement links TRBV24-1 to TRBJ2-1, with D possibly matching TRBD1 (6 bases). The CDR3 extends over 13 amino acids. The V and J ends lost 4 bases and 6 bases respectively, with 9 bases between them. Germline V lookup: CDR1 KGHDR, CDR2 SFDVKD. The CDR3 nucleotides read TGTGCCACCAGTGACTCAGGGGTCAATGAGCAGTTCTTC. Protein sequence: CATSDSGVNEQFF.

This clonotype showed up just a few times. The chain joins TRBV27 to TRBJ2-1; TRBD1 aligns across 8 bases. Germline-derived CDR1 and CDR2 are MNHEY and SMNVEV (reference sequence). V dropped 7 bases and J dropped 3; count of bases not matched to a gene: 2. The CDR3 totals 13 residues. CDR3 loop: CASIDRGYNEQFF. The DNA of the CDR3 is TGTGCCAGCATCGACAGGGGCTACAATGAGCAGTTCTTC.

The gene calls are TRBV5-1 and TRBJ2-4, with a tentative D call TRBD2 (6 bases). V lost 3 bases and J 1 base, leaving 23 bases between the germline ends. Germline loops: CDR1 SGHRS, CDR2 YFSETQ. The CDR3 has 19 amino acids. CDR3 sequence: CASSWGDGLNDGAKNIQYF. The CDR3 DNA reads TGCGCCAGCAGCTGGGGGGACGGACTTAACGACGGGGCCAAAAACATTCAGTACTTC.

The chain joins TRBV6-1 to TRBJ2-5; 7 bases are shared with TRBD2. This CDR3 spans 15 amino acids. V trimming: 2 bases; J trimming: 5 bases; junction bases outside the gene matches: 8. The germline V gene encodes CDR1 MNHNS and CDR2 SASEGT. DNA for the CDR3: TGTGCCAGCAGTGAACGGGCGGGAGCGGTGGAGACCCAGTACTTC. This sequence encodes CASSERAGAVETQYF.

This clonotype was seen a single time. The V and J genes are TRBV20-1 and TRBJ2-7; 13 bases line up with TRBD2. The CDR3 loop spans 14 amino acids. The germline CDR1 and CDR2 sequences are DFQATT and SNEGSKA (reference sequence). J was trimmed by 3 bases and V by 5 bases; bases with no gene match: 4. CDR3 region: CSAQGTSGNYEQYF. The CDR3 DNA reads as TGCAGTGCTCAAGGGACTAGCGGGAACTACGAGCAGTACTTC.

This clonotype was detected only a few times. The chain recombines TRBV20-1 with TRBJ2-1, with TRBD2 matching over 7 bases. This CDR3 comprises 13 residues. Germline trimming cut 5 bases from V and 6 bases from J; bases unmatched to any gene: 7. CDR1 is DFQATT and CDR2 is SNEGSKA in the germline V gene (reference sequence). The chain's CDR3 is CSALAGASNEQFF. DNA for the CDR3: TGCAGTGCTCTGGCGGGAGCAAGCAATGAGCAGTTCTTC.

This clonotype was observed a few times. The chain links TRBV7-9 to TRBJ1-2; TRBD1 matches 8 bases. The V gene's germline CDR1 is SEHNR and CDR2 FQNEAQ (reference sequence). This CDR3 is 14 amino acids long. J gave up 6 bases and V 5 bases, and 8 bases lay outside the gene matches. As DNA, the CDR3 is TGTGCCAGCAGCAATCAGGGGGCGCAAGATGGCTACACCTTC. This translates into CASSNQGAQDGYTF.

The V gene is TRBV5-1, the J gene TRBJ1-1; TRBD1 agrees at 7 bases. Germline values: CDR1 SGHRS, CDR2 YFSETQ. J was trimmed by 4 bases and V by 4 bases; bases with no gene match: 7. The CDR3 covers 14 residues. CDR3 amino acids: CASSPPRGSTEAFF. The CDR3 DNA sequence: TGCGCCAGCAGCCCGCCCAGGGGGAGCACTGAAGCTTTCTTT.

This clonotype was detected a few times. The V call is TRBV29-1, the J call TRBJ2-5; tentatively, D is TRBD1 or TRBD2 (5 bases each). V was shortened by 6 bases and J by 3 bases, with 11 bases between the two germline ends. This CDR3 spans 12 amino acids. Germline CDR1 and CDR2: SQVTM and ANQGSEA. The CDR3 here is CSVLQGEETQYF. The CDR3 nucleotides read TGCAGCGTGTTGCAGGGAGAAGAGACCCAGTACTTC.

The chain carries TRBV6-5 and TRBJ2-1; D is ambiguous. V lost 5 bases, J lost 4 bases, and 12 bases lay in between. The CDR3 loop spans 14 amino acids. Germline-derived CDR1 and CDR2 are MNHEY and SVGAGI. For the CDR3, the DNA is TGTGCCAGCAGTAGTCGGACGGCTTACAATGAGCAGTTCTTC. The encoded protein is CASSSRTAYNEQFF.

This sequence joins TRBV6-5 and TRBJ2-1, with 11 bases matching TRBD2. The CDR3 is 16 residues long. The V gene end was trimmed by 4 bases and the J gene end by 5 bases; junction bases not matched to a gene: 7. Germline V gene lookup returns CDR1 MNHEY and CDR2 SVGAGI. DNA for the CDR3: TGTGCCAGCAGTTTCTTCGGGACTAGCGGCCACAATGAGCAGTTCTTC. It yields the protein CASSFFGTSGHNEQFF.

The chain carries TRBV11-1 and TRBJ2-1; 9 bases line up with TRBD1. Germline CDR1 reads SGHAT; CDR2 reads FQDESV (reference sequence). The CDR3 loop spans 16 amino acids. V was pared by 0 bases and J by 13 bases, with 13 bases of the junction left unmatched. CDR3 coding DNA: TGTGCCAGCAGCTTAGCTCGGGGGACAGGGAGCTATGGTCAGTTCTTC. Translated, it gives CASSLARGTGSYGQFF.

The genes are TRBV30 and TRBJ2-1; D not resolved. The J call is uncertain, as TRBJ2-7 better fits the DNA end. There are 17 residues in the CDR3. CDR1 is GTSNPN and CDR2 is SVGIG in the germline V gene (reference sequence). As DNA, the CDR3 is TGTGCCTGGAGTGACCCCCGAGGTGGTGCCGTAGACTACGAGCAGTACTTC. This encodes CAWSDPRGGAVDYEQYF.

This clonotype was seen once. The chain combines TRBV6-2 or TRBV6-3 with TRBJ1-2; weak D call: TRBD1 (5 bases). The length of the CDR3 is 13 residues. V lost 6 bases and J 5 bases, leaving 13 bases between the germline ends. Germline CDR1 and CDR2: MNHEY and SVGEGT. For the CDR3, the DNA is TGTGCCAGCAGAAGGGACGCTGGATATGGCTACACCTTC. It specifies CASRRDAGYGYTF.